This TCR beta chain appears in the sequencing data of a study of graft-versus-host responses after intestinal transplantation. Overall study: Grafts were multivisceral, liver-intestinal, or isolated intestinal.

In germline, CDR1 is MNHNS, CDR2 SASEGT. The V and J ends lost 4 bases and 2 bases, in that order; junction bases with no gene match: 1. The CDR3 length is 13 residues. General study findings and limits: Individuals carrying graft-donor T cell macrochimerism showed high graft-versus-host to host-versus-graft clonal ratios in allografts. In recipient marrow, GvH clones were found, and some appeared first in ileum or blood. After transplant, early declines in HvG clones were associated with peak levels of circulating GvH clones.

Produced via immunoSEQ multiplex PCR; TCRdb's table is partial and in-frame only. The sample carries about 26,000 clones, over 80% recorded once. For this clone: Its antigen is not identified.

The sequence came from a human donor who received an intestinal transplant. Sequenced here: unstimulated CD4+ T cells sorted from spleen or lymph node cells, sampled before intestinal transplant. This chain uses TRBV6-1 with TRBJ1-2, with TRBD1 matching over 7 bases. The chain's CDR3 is CASSGQGNYGYTF. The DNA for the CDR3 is TGTGCCAGCAGTGGACAGGGAAACTATGGCTACACCTTC.